Following are 25 T cell receptor beta chains from one sample sequenced in a study of T cells in Graves' hyperthyroidism and ophthalmopathy. TCR beta CDR3 regions were amplified from RNA transcripts. The TCR CDR3 was amplified in a first-round RT-PCR using the HTBI primer set. MiXCR, applied by TCRdb to the multiplex PCR reads, yields one record per CDR3 protein. This repertoire shows fewer than 650,000 distinct CDR3 sequences, less than 15% found once; its top ten account for about 15%. Sequencing was performed on blood. Receptors originate from a middle-aged woman with Graves' hyperthyroidism.

This clonotype appeared many times. CDR3 nucleotide sequence: TGTGCCAGCAGCGTAAGAGGGGGGCAGGGTCAGCCCCAGCATTTT. Amino acids: CASSVRGGQGQPQHF. The rearrangement links TRBV6-1 to TRBJ1-5; D is possibly TRBD1 (6 bases). CDR1 is MNHNS, CDR2 SASEGT, per germline. Trimming removed 6 bases at V and 6 bases at J, with 18 bases between. CDR3 length: 15 residues.

The chain combines TRBV10-3 with TRBJ2-1; TRBD2 matches 9 bases. The germline V gene encodes CDR1 ENHRY and CDR2 SYGVKD. The CDR3 spans 15 residues. V lost 3 bases to trimming and J lost 7 bases; unmatched junction nucleotides: 7. This chain's CDR3 is CAISDSGSLGNEQFF. The CDR3 region has the DNA TGTGCCATCAGTGATAGCGGGAGCCTCGGGAATGAGCAGTTCTTC.

This rearrangement joins TRBV27 to TRBJ2-7; D ambiguous. The V and J ends lost 6 bases and 4 bases respectively, with 16 bases between them. The CDR3 loop spans 14 amino acids. Germline V CDR1 and CDR2: MNHEY, SMNVEV (reference sequence). The CDR3: CASSKGKYLYEQYF. CDR3 DNA sequence: TGTGCCAGCAGCAAAGGGAAGTATTTGTACGAGCAGTACTTC.

The sample holds many counts of this clonotype. The V and J genes are TRBV30 and TRBJ1-5, with 8 nucleotides matching TRBD1. This CDR3 has 13 amino acids. V trimming: 5 bases; J trimming: 1 base; junction bases outside the gene matches: 1. Germline-derived CDR1 and CDR2 are GTSNPN and SVGIG (reference sequence). The CDR3 sequence: CAWSGGSNQPQHF. The CDR3 coding sequence is TGTGCCTGGTCAGGGGGCAGCAATCAGCCCCAGCATTTT.

The V and J genes are TRBV24-1 and TRBJ2-1; 7 bases map to TRBD1. The V gene end was trimmed by 4 bases and the J gene end by 9 bases; junction bases not matched to a gene: 8. Germline V gene sequence: CDR1 KGHDR, CDR2 SFDVKD. There are 14 residues in the CDR3. CDR3 loop: CATSDSYRGSEQFF. The CDR3 nucleotides read TGTGCCACCAGTGACTCGTACAGGGGTTCTGAGCAGTTCTTC.

This clonotype was counted many times. The V call is TRBV27, the J call TRBJ2-5; possibly TRBD2 for D (7 bases). CDR1 and CDR2 (germline): MNHEY, SMNVEV (reference sequence). The CDR3 contains 16 residues. V was trimmed by 2 bases and J by 7 bases, leaving 20 bases between them. This chain's CDR3 is CASSLDGGGTIGTQYF. Written as DNA, the CDR3 is TGTGCCAGCAGTTTAGATGGGGGGGGGACAATAGGGACCCAGTACTTC.

This clonotype has a handful of counts. The gene calls are TRBV20-1 and TRBJ2-7; 10 positions match TRBD2. The length of the CDR3 is 15 residues. Germline V gene sequence: CDR1 DFQATT, CDR2 SNEGSKA (reference sequence). The V segment lost 3 bases and the J segment 5 bases; nucleotides outside the gene matches: 10. CDR3 sequence: CSARRLAGAGNEQYF. For the CDR3, the DNA is TGCAGTGCTAGGAGGCTAGCGGGAGCTGGGAACGAGCAGTACTTC.

This clonotype has more than one count but fewer than ten. V usage is TRBV30 and J usage is TRBJ2-1; D remains ambiguous. Germline CDR1 is GTSNPN and CDR2 is SVGIG (reference sequence). The CDR3 covers 11 residues. Trimming removed 0 bases at V and 9 bases at J, with 6 bases between. CDR3 bases: TGTGCCTGGAGTGTACGTAGTGAGCAGTTCTTC. This encodes CAWSVRSEQFF. Complete variable domain (other parts from reference TRBV30 and TRBJ2-1): SQTIHQWPATLVQPVGSPLSLECTVEGTSNPNLYWYRQAAGRGLQLLFYSVGIGQISSEVPQNLSASRPQDRQFILSSKKLLLSDSGFYLCAWSVRSEQFFGPGTRLTVL.

The chain carries TRBV25-1 and TRBJ1-6; D uncertain. CDR3 length equals 16 residues. Germline-derived CDR1 and CDR2 are MGHDK and SYGVNS. V gave up 3 bases and J gave up 0 bases, with 9 bases separating them. CDR3 DNA: TGTGCCAGCAGTGAGTCTGGGGACTCCTATAATTCACCCCTCCACTTT. This encodes CASSESGDSYNSPLHF.

This clonotype was recorded many times. The CDR3 is CASWGTSGTTTRGTDTQYF. Written as DNA, the CDR3 is TGTGCCAGCTGGGGGACTAGCGGAACAACCACCCGGGGCACAGATACGCAGTATTTT. This chain joins TRBV2 and TRBJ2-3; 11 bases align to TRBD2. The CDR3 runs 19 residues. Germline lookup yields CDR1 SNHLY and CDR2 FYNNEI. J gave up 1 base and V 8 bases, and 17 bases lay outside the gene matches.

The count of this clonotype is one. This may be a read error, as it is one base from a much larger clone. The chain uses TRBV5-1 and TRBJ2-2; D is possibly TRBD1 (5 bases). Looked up from germline, CDR1 is SGHRS and CDR2 is YFSETQ. The CDR3 consists of 16 residues. The CDR3 nucleotides read TGCGCCAACAGCTTGTATCCCACAGGAAACACCGGGGAGCTGTTTTTT. It encodes CANSLYPTGNTGELFF.

The sample holds a few counts of this clonotype. The V gene is TRBV4-2, the J gene TRBJ2-7; D is unresolved. Germline loops: CDR1 LGHNA, CDR2 YNFKEQ. CDR3 length equals 15 residues. Between the trimmed V and J ends, which lost 0 bases and 1 base, there was a span of 10 bases. The CDR3, as DNA: TGTGCCAGCAGCCAAGATGACCGCAGTTCCTACGAGCAGTACTTC. It encodes CASSQDDRSSYEQYF.

The chain joins TRBV27 to TRBJ2-7; D perhaps matches TRBD2 (6 bases). CDR1 is MNHEY, CDR2 SMNVEV, per germline (reference sequence). The CDR3 extends over 14 amino acids. Trimming removed 6 bases from V and 0 bases from J, with 12 bases in between. CDR3 in amino acids: CASSPGTFSYEQYF. The CDR3 region has the DNA TGTGCCAGCAGCCCCGGGACTTTCTCCTACGAGCAGTACTTC.

This clonotype appeared many times. V and J are TRBV12-3 or TRBV12-4 and TRBJ2-1, with a tentative D call TRBD2 (5 bases). The CDR3 contains 14 residues. The germline V and J ends were trimmed by 7 bases and 8 bases, with 18 bases remaining between them. CDR3 region: CASNSGTRTYEQFF. CDR3 sequence (DNA): TGTGCCAGCAATTCGGGAACACGTACCTATGAGCAGTTCTTC.

This clonotype has more than one count but fewer than ten. The chain couples TRBV24-1 to TRBJ2-3; TRBD2 matches 10 bases. The CDR3 runs 18 residues. V was clipped by 5 bases and J by 2 bases; unmatched bases: 12. CDR1 and CDR2 (germline): KGHDR, SFDVKD. CDR3 residues: CATSVRPILAGSTDTQYF. CDR3 sequence (DNA): TGTGCCACCAGTGTCCGACCCATACTAGCGGGATCCACAGATACGCAGTATTTT.

This clonotype has ten or more counts. V usage is TRBV2 and J usage is TRBJ1-2, with D unresolved. V was cut by 7 bases and J by 3 bases, with 12 bases left in between. Germline assignment: CDR1 SNHLY and CDR2 FYNNEI. CDR3 length: 13 amino acids. This CDR3 is CASTGWRDYGYTF. In DNA, the CDR3 is TGTGCCAGCACCGGGTGGCGGGACTATGGCTACACCTTC.

In its sample, this clonotype was seen many times. The chain couples TRBV7-3 to TRBJ2-1; no clear D. V lost 4 bases to trimming and J lost 8 bases, with 12 bases between them. Germline V gives CDR1 SGHTA, CDR2 FQGTGA. This CDR3 spans 13 amino acids. CDR3 coding DNA: TGTGCCAGCAGCTGGGGAAATAGGGATGAGCAGTTCTTC. It yields the protein CASSWGNRDEQFF.

The sample holds many counts of this clonotype. The rearrangement links TRBV27 to TRBJ2-1; no clear D gene. Deletions cut 7 bases from V and 4 bases from J, with 8 bases between. Germline V lookup: CDR1 MNHEY, CDR2 SMNVEV (reference sequence). The CDR3 contains 12 residues. The DNA for the CDR3 is TGTGCCAGCATCGGCTCATACAATGAGCAGTTCTTC. Encoded protein: CASIGSYNEQFF.

There are a few counts of this clonotype. This chain joins TRBV2 and TRBJ1-2, with D possibly being TRBD1 (6 bases). Germline V lookup: CDR1 SNHLY, CDR2 FYNNEI. The CDR3 contains 16 residues. Trimming took 8 bases from V and 0 from J, leaving 19 bases between them. The CDR3 reads CASWDTLSSANYGYTF. Written as DNA, the CDR3 is TGTGCCAGCTGGGACACCCTTTCCTCAGCTAACTATGGCTACACCTTC.

This clonotype was recorded at least ten times. The rearrangement uses TRBV2 and TRBJ1-5, with unresolved D. V lost 4 bases and J lost 7, with 17 bases in between. This CDR3 has 15 residues. Germline assignment: CDR1 SNHLY and CDR2 FYNNEI. In DNA form, the CDR3 reads TGTGCCAGCAGTGGCGGACCCGGCAGCGGCCAGCCCCAGCATTTT. It specifies CASSGGPGSGQPQHF.

This clonotype was seen at least ten times. The chain employs TRBV10-3 and TRBJ2-6; D is perhaps TRBD1 (6 bases). This CDR3 has 16 amino acids. Trimming cost V 6 bases and J 0 bases, with 12 bases left between them. Germline CDR1 is ENHRY and CDR2 is SYGVKD. CDR3 DNA: TGTGCCATCAGGGGCCCACAGGGCTCTGGGGCCAACGTCCTGACTTTC. Residues: CAIRGPQGSGANVLTF.

This clonotype was seen repeatedly, ten times or more. V is TRBV6-1 and J is TRBJ2-7; 7 positions agree with TRBD1. The germline CDR1 and CDR2 sequences are MNHNS and SASEGT. V trimming: 5 bases; J trimming: 6 bases; junction bases outside the gene matches: 10. This CDR3 region has 14 residues. CDR3 region: CASSPTRDRGEQYF. In DNA, the CDR3 is TGTGCCAGCAGTCCCACCCGGGACAGAGGCGAGCAGTACTTC.

The table lists this clonotype with many counts. CDR3 sequence reads: CSARDTRLAAYEQYF. The CDR3 bases are TGCAGTGCTAGAGACACCCGACTAGCGGCATACGAGCAGTACTTC. V usage is TRBV20-1 and J usage is TRBJ2-7, with 9 bases aligning to TRBD2. The CDR3 has 15 residues. The germline V gene encodes CDR1 DFQATT and CDR2 SNEGSKA (reference sequence). The ends lost 0 bases at V and 4 bases at J; junction bases unmatched: 7.

This clonotype has only a few counts. The chain combines TRBV24-1 with TRBJ2-3, with TRBD1 identical over 11 bases. The CDR3 loop spans 15 amino acids. Unmatched junction bases numbered 5, after V lost 6 bases and J lost 4 bases. The germline V gene has CDR1 KGHDR and CDR2 SFDVKD. This chain's CDR3 is CATSRTGGGADTQYF. The CDR3 DNA reads as TGTGCCACCAGTCGGACAGGGGGCGGGGCAGATACGCAGTATTTT.

This chain links TRBV9 with TRBJ2-7, with 15 nucleotides matching TRBD2. This CDR3 has 18 amino acids. Germline CDR1 is SGDLS and CDR2 is YYNGEE. After removal of 4 bases from V and 1 base from J, the junction contained 9 bases not matched to a gene. The CDR3 bases are TGTGCCAGCAGCTCCTCCCCGGGACTAGCGGGAGGATCCTACGAGCAGTACTTC. Its translation is CASSSSPGLAGGSYEQYF.